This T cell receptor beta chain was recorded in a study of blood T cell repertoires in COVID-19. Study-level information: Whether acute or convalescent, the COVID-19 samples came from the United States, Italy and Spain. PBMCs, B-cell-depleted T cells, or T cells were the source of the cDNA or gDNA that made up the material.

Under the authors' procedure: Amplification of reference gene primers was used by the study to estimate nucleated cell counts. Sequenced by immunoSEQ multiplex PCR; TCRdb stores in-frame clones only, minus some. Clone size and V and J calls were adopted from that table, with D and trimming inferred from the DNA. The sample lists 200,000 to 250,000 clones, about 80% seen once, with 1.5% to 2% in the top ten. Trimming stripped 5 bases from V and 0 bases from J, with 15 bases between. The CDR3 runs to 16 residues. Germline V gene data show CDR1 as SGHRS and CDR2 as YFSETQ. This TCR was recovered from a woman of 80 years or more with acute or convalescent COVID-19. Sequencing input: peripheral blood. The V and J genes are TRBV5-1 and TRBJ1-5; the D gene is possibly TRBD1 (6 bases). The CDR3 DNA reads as TGCGCCAGCAGGCCCGGAGGGGGGGATAGCAATCAGCCCCAGCATTTT. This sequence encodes CASRPGGGDSNQPQHF.